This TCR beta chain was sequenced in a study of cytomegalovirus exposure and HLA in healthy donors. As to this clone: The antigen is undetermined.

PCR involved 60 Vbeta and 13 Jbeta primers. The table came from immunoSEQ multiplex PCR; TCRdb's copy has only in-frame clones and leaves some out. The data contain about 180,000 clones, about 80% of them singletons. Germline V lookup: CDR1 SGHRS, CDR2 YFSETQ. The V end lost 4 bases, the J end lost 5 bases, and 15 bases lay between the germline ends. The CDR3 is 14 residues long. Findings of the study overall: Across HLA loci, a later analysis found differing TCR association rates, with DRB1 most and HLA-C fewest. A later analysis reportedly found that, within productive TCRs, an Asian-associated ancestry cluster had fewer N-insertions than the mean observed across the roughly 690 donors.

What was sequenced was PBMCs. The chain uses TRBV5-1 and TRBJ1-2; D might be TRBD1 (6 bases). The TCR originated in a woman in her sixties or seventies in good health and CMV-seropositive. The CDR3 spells CASSPVDSIYGYTF. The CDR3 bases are TGCGCCAGCAGCCCGGTGGACAGCATTTATGGCTACACCTTC.